Detailed here is one T cell receptor (beta chain). Trimming pared 0 bases from V and 2 bases from J, leaving 5 bases between. The CDR3 covers 14 residues. The germline CDR1 and CDR2 sequences are MNHEY and SMNVEV (reference sequence). This record comes from a study of blood T cell repertoires in COVID-19. Assay used: immunoSEQ multiplex PCR; TCRdb lists only in-frame clones, some missing. This sample has roughly 15,000 clones; 88% occur once, and the top ten carry roughly 8.5%. The receptor comes from a human donor in a cohort sampled during active COVID-19. The J gene is TRBJ2-1, the V gene TRBV27, with D maybe TRBD2 (5 bases). Sequenced sample: peripheral blood. CDR3 sequence: CASSLSGAYNEQFF. Written as DNA, the CDR3 is TGTGCCAGCAGTTTATCCGGGGCCTACAATGAGCAGTTCTTC.